This T cell receptor beta chain was recovered during a study of cytomegalovirus exposure and HLA in healthy donors. Study results and caveats: V- and J-gene trimming of TCR beta was linked (in a later analysis) to a missense DCLRE1C variant.

PCR employed 60 Vbeta and 13 Jbeta primers. Generated by immunoSEQ multiplex PCR, the TCRdb table keeps only in-frame clones and is missing some. The data show 120,000 or so clones, around 80% seen once. V gave up 4 bases and J gave up 4 bases; unmatched junction bases: 10. Germline assignment: CDR1 SGHRS and CDR2 YFSETQ. This CDR3 is 15 amino acids long. Comment on this clone: What it binds is not known.

Sequenced: PBMCs. J is TRBJ1-1 and V is TRBV5-1; 7 bases line up with TRBD1. The receptor was derived from a man aged 50 or older in good health and CMV-seronegative. The CDR3 nucleotides read TGCGCCAGCAGCCCGGACAGGTCAGTGTTCACTGAAGCTTTCTTT. Protein product: CASSPDRSVFTEAFF.